This T cell receptor (beta chain) originates from a study of T cells expressing NK-cell markers. 5'RACE template switching built TCR beta cDNA with unique molecular identifiers. TCRdb reworked the 5' RACE reads into one entry per CDR3 protein, no DNA. This repertoire includes tens of thousands of distinct CDR3 sequences. CDR3 length equals 16 residues. Looked up from germline, CDR1 is LNHNV and CDR2 is YYDKDF (reference sequence). Concerning this clonotype itself: Antigen: not known.

Regarding the study as a whole: Topping the CD3+CD56-NKG2C+ fraction as well were these clonotypes, in a few donors. The dominant NKG2C+ clonotypes represented roughly 1.0-7.5% of CD8+ T cells in five or six donors. No clear determination of HCMV specificity was made for expanded NKG2C+ T cell clones.

The clonotype was recovered from a woman aged 18 to 75 in good health. Sequenced input: blood T cells: a sorted CD56 or NKG2C T cell subset, CD4+ or CD8+ T cells, or bulk PBMC T cells (not recorded which). The rearrangement links TRBV15 to TRBJ2-1; TCRdb calls TRBD2, which cannot be checked without DNA. The CDR3: CATSRGGGWASNEQFF.